This TCR beta chain was documented in a study of human T cells and chemical hapten exposure. This clonotype came up many times. One entry per CDR3 protein results from TCRdb running MiXCR on the RACE reads. The repertoire holds about 380,000 distinct CDR3 sequences, with about 4.4% as singletons. J lost 5 bases, V lost 0 bases, and 0 bases had no gene match. CDR1 and CDR2 (germline): SEHNR, FQNEAQ (reference sequence). The CDR3 spans 15 residues. Time point of the sample: patch test 1, 2 weeks after DPC sensitization. Described treatment: therapeutic diphenylcyclopropenone sensitization with weekly scalp DPC.

This receptor was taken from a woman between 45 and 60 years old with alopecia areata. Some clones in this sample may be carry-over from other donors' samples. The material sequenced was whole blood, taken in connection with sensitization to the hapten diphenylcyclopropenone (DPC). V gene TRBV7-9 combines with J gene TRBJ2-1, with TRBD2 identical over 11 bases. The CDR3 coding sequence is TGTGCCAGCAGCTTAGCACTAGCGGGGGACAATGAGCAGTTCTTC. Its translation: CASSLALAGDNEQFF.